This T cell receptor (beta chain) was found in a study of lymphopenia after photon versus proton radiotherapy. Study conclusions and caveats: After the lymphocyte nadir, photon-treated repertoires showed oligoclonal expansion, especially of CD8+ Temra cells. Under photons, naive T cells and diversity fell while effector/memory populations rose. Post-nadir TCR diversity decline inversely tracked overall survival among those who died.

As to this clone: The antigen is undetermined.

Germline assignment: CDR1 KGHSH and CDR2 LQKENI. The CDR3 has 15 residues. V lost 6 bases and J lost 2; bases outside the gene matches: 7. Repertoires were generated with immunoSEQ multiplex PCR, while TCRdb's copy carries only in-frame clones and drops some. The data hold fewer than 40,000 clones, with 94% observed a single time. This TCR came from a woman aged 45-65 years with cholangiocarcinoma. The input for sequencing was peripheral blood, taken from a patient treated with photon-based radiotherapy. The genes are TRBV18 and TRBJ2-3; 8 nucleotides line up with TRBD2. CDR3: CASSQGLALTDTQYF. Written as DNA, the CDR3 is TGTGCCAGCTCCCAAGGACTAGCTCTCACAGATACGCAGTATTTT.